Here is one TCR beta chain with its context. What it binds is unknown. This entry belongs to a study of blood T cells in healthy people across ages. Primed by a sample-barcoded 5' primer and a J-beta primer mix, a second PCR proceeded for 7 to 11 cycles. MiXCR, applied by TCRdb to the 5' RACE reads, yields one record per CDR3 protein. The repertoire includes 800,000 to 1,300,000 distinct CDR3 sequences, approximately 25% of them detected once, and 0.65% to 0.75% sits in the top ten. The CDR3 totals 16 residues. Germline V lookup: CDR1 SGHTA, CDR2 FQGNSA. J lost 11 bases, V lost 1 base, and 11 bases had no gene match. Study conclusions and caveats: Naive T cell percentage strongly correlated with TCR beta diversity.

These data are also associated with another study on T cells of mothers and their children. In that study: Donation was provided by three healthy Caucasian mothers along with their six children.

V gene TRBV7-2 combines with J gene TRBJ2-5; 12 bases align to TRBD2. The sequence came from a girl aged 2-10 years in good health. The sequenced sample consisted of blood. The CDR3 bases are TGTGCCAGCAGCTTAGGACCGACTAGCGGGGGACGGGAGCAGTACTTC. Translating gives CASSLGPTSGGREQYF.